This T cell receptor beta chain was profiled in a study of blood T cell repertoires in COVID-19. V was shortened by 3 bases and J by 7 bases, with 12 bases between the two germline ends. The germline CDR1 and CDR2 sequences are SGHTA and FQGNSA. The CDR3 runs to 13 residues. Libraries were prepared by immunoSEQ multiplex PCR; TCRdb keeps only in-frame clonotypes and omits some of them. The data contain approximately 340,000 clones, approximately 89% of them singletons. The source material was PBMCs or T cells enriched from blood (not recorded which). This chain links TRBV7-2 with TRBJ1-2; unclear D gene. The origin of this receptor is a woman in her forties who had been exposed to COVID-19. The CDR3 DNA reads as TGTGCCAGCAGCTTGGGAGGGAATGCTGGCTACACCTTC. As protein: CASSLGGNAGYTF.